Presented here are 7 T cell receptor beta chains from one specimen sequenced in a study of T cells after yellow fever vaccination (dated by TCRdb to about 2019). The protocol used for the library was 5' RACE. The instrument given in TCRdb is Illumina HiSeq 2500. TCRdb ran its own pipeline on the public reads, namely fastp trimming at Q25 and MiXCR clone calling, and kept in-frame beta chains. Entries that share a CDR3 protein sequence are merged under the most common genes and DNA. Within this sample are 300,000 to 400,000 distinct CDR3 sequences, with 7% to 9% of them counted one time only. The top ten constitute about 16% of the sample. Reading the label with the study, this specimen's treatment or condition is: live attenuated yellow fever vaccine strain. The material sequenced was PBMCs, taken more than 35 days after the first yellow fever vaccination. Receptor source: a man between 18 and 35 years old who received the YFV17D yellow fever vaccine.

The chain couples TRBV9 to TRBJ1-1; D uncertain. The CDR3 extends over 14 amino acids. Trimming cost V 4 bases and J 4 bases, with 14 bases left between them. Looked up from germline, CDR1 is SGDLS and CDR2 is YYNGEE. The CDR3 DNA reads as TGTGCCAGCAGCCCGACAAACATAGGCACTGAAGCTTTCTTT. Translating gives CASSPTNIGTEAFF.

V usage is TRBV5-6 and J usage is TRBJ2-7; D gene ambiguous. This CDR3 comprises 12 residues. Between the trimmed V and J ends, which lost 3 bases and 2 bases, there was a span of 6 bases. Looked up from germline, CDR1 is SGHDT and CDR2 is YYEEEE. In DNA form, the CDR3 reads TGTGCCAGCAGCTACGACACCTACGAGCAGTACTTC. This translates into CASSYDTYEQYF.

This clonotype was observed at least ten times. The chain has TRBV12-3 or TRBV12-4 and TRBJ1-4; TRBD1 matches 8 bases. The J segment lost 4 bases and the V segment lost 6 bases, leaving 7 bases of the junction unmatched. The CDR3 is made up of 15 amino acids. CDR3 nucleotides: TGTGCCAGCAGCAGGACAGGGCTGGATAATGAAAAACTGTTTTTT. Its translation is CASSRTGLDNEKLFF.

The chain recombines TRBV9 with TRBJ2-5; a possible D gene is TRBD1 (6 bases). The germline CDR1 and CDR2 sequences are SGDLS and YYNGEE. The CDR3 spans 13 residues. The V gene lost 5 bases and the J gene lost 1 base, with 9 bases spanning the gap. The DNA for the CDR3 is TGTGCCAGCAGTGAGGACAGCCAAGAGACCCAGTACTTC. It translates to CASSEDSQETQYF.

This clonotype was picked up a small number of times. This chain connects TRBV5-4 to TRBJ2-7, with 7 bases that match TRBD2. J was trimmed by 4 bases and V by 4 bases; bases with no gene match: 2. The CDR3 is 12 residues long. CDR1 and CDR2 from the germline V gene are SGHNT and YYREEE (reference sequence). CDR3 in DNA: TGTGCCAGCAGCATCGGGGGGTACGAGCAGTACGTC. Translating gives CASSIGGYEQYV.

CDR3 nucleotides: TGCGCCAGCAGCCAAGATACCGGGGAGCTGTTTTTT. This encodes CASSQDTGELFF. The J gene is TRBJ2-2, the V gene TRBV4-1; D ambiguous. Germline V gene data show CDR1 as MGHRA and CDR2 as YSYEKL. The CDR3 is 12 amino acids. The V end lost 0 bases, the J end lost 5 bases, and 1 base lay between the germline ends.

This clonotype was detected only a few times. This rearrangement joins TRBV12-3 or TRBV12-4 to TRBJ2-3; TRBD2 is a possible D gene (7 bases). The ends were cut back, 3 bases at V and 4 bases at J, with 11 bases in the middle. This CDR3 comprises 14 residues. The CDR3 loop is CASSLGGAPDTQYF. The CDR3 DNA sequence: TGTGCCAGCAGTTTGGGGGGGGCCCCAGATACGCAGTATTTT.